The 18 T cell receptor beta chains reported below all come from one sample, sequenced in a study of blood T cell repertoires in COVID-19. Clones were read by immunoSEQ multiplex PCR, and TCRdb kept only the in-frame ones, dropping some. This table holds 300,000 to 350,000 clones, more than 70% found once. The sequencing sample was made of peripheral blood. The receptors stem from a woman between 55 and 75 years old with COVID-19, enrolled during active disease.

This clone was observed once. The genes are TRBV5-4 and TRBJ2-1; 10 positions match TRBD2. Losses at the gene ends were 1 base for V and 6 bases for J; bases not matched to a gene: 4. Per the germline V gene, CDR1 is SGHNT and CDR2 is YYREEE (reference sequence). The CDR3 has 15 residues. Written as DNA, the CDR3 is TGTGCCAGCAGCTTGAACCAGCGGGGGGGCAATGAGCAGTTCTTC. The encoded protein is CASSLNQRGGNEQFF.

This clone is a singleton in its sample. The rearrangement links TRBV4-1 to TRBJ1-3, with TRBD1 identical over 10 bases. The germline gives CDR1 MGHRA, CDR2 YSYEKL. Unmatched junction bases numbered 5, after V lost 1 base and J lost 2 bases. The CDR3 length is 17 residues. CDR3 nucleotide sequence: TGCGCCAGCAGCCAAGGACAGGGGGCAACGGCTGGAAACACCATATATTTT. It is translated as CASSQGQGATAGNTIYF.

The chain combines TRBV7-3 with TRBJ2-5; tentatively, D is TRBD2 (6 bases). CDR1 is SGHTA and CDR2 is FQGTGA in the germline V gene. This CDR3 spans 14 amino acids. Trimming removed 5 bases at V and 2 bases at J, with 12 bases between. The chain's CDR3 is CASSPGGGQETQYF. For the CDR3, the DNA is TGTGCCAGCAGCCCCGGGGGAGGACAAGAGACCCAGTACTTC. The full variable domain, with the rest looked up from reference TRBV7-3 and TRBJ2-5, is GAGVSQTPSNKVTEKGKYVELRCDPISGHTALYWYRQSLGQGPEFLIYFQGTGAADDSGLPNDRFFAVRPEGSVSTLKIQRTERGDSAVYLCASSPGGGQETQYFGPGTRLLVL.

The CDR3 bases are TGTGCCAGCAGTCTGCGGGACAGGGATAGCAATCAGCCCCAGCATTTT. Translated: CASSLRDRDSNQPQHF. This chain connects TRBV6-6 to TRBJ1-5; 9 nucleotides agree with TRBD1. Germline CDR1 and CDR2: MNHNY and SVGAGI (reference sequence). V lost 5 bases to trimming and J lost 0 bases; unmatched junction nucleotides: 5. The CDR3 contains 16 residues.

This chain joins TRBV19 and TRBJ1-5, with TRBD1 matching over 9 bases. The CDR3 runs 15 residues. The trim removed 5 bases at V and 0 bases at J, leaving 2 bases unmatched. Germline values: CDR1 LNHDA, CDR2 SQIVND (reference sequence). The CDR3 DNA follows: TGTGCCAGTAGTCCGGACAGGGGTAGCAATCAGCCCCAGCATTTT. It translates to CASSPDRGSNQPQHF.

For this clone: The same CDR3 also results from other DNA sequences found in this sample. V and J are TRBV19 and TRBJ1-1; D is unresolved. In germline, CDR1 is LNHDA, CDR2 SQIVND (reference sequence). Trimming took 3 bases from V and 0 from J, leaving 5 bases between them. The CDR3 sequence is 13 residues long. The CDR3 DNA reads as TGTGCCAGTAGTATCTCCCTGAACACTGAAGCTTTCTTT. Translating it yields CASSISLNTEAFF.

The chain couples TRBV7-8 to TRBJ1-5, with TRBD1 as a possible D gene (6 bases). This CDR3 is built from 16 residues. CDR1 SGHVS and CDR2 FQNEAQ come from the germline V gene. V gave up 1 base and J gave up 1 base, with 11 bases separating them. The CDR3 bases are TGTGCCAGCAGCTTAGGCTTCGGACAGAGCAATCAGCCCCAGCATTTT. Translated: CASSLGFGQSNQPQHF.

This clone was found once. This sequence joins TRBV5-1 and TRBJ2-1; tentatively, D is TRBD1 (6 bases). CDR3 length: 13 amino acids. The V and J ends lost 5 bases and 7 bases respectively, with 13 bases between them. The germline V gene encodes CDR1 SGHRS and CDR2 YFSETQ. In DNA, the CDR3 is TGCGCCAGCAGTCGGACAGAGGGAAATGAGCAGTTCTTC. Its translation: CASSRTEGNEQFF. Together with reference TRBV5-1 and TRBJ2-1, the CDR3 gives the full variable domain: KAGVTQTPRYLIKTRGQQVTLSCSPISGHRSVSWYQQTPGQGLQFLFEYFSETQRNKGNFPGRFSGRQFSNSRSEMNVSTLELGDSALYLCASSRTEGNEQFFGPGTRLTVL.

The chain is built from TRBV25-1 and TRBJ1-2, with no clear D. Germline CDR1 MGHDK, CDR2 SYGVNS. Deletions cut 3 bases from V and 3 bases from J, with 14 bases between. The CDR3 is 15 amino acids. CDR3 loop: CASSDPAGSDYGYTF. The CDR3 bases are TGTGCCAGCAGTGATCCAGCGGGGTCCGACTATGGCTACACCTTC.

This clone was counted between two and nine times. The CDR3, as DNA: TGTGCCAGCAGCCAACAGGGCACCTATGGCTACACCTTC. Its protein product is CASSQQGTYGYTF. The chain has TRBV3-1 (or the pseudogene TRBV3-2) and TRBJ1-2, with D possibly being TRBD1 (5 bases). The length of the CDR3 is 13 residues. V was cut by 2 bases and J by 4 bases, with 8 bases left in between. The germline CDR1 and CDR2 sequences are LGHDT and YNNKEL (reference sequence).

This clone was picked up a small number of times. CDR3 in amino acids: CASSLYRGANSPLHF. The CDR3 region has the DNA TGTGCCAGCAGTTTATACAGGGGGGCTAATTCACCCCTCCACTTT. The chain is built from TRBV28 and TRBJ1-6; 8 bases map to TRBD1. In germline, CDR1 is MDHEN, CDR2 SYDVKM. This CDR3 is 15 amino acids long. V gave up 1 base and J gave up 6 bases; unmatched junction bases: 2.

About this clone: The same CDR3 also results from other DNA sequences found in this sample. This sequence joins TRBV5-1 and TRBJ1-2, with 10 bases lining up with TRBD1. Germline trimming cut 3 bases from V and 2 bases from J; bases unmatched to any gene: 1. This CDR3 is built from 14 residues. Germline V gives CDR1 SGHRS, CDR2 YFSETQ. CDR3 sequence reads: CASSSGQGNYGYTF. CDR3 in DNA: TGCGCCAGCAGCTCGGGACAGGGGAACTATGGCTACACCTTC.

The chain employs TRBV18 and TRBJ2-3; 10 bases map to TRBD2. This CDR3 region has 16 residues. Trimming took 4 bases from V and 4 from J; bases not matched to a gene: 8. From germline, CDR1 is KGHSH and CDR2 LQKENI. The CDR3 DNA follows: TGTGCCAGCTCACTCTTTGGACTAGCGGAGGCAGATACGCAGTATTTT. It encodes CASSLFGLAEADTQYF.

The rearrangement uses TRBV15 and TRBJ1-3, with D possibly being TRBD1 (6 bases). Germline values: CDR1 LNHNV, CDR2 YYDKDF (reference sequence). The CDR3 sequence is 17 residues long. The V end was cut by 5 bases, the J end by 0 bases, with 17 bases between. The CDR3 nucleotides are TGTGCCACCAGCCCAGAGGGGGGGTGGTCCTCTGGAAACACCATATATTTT. Amino acids: CATSPEGGWSSGNTIYF.

J is TRBJ1-2 and V is TRBV5-6; the match to TRBD1 covers 11 bases. Unmatched junction bases numbered 5, after V lost 1 base and J lost 3 bases. The CDR3 length is 16 residues. CDR1 and CDR2 from the germline V gene are SGHDT and YYEEEE. CDR3 nucleotide sequence: TGTGCCAGCAGCTTGAAGGGACAGGGGGAGTACTATGGCTACACCTTC. It specifies CASSLKGQGEYYGYTF. Supplemented by reference TRBV5-6 and TRBJ1-2, the full variable domain reads DAGVTQSPTHLIKTRGQQVTLRCSPKSGHDTVSWYQQALGQGPQFIFQYYEEEERQRGNFPDRFSGHQFPNYSSELNVNALLLGDSALYLCASSLKGQGEYYGYTFGSGTRLTVV.

This clone appeared a single time. This sequence joins TRBV18 and TRBJ1-6, with D possibly matching TRBD1 (6 bases). Germline V gives CDR1 KGHSH, CDR2 LQKENI. V was pared by 1 base and J by 6 bases, with 10 bases between. CDR3 length: 15 amino acids. The CDR3 DNA reads as TGTGCCAGCTCACCACGACAGGCCTTTAATTCACCCCTCCACTTT. It translates to CASSPRQAFNSPLHF. Supplemented by reference TRBV18 and TRBJ1-6, the full variable domain reads NAGVMQNPRHLVRRRGQEARLRCSPMKGHSHVYWYRQLPEEGLKFMVYLQKENIIDESGMPKERFSAEFPKEGPSILRIQQVVRGDSAAYFCASSPRQAFNSPLHFGNGTRLTVT.

The chain combines TRBV5-1 with TRBJ1-2; tentatively, D is TRBD1 (5 bases). The CDR3 contains 17 residues. Trimming took 5 bases from V and 8 from J, leaving 28 bases between them. Germline V gene sequence: CDR1 SGHRS, CDR2 YFSETQ. CDR3 sequence: CASSYTIMTGEVNGYTF. DNA for the CDR3: TGCGCCAGCAGTTATACTATAATGACGGGGGAGGTTAACGGCTACACCTTC.

The rearrangement joins TRBV7-3 to TRBJ2-3, with 8 bases matching TRBD2. The V and J ends lost 5 bases and 1 base, in that order; junction bases with no gene match: 8. Per germline, CDR1 SGHTA and CDR2 FQGTGA. This CDR3 contains 16 residues. The CDR3 region is CASSPRAGARTDTQYF. CDR3 bases: TGTGCCAGCAGCCCTAGAGCGGGGGCCCGCACAGATACGCAGTATTTT.